Listed below are T cell receptor beta chains from one sample, sequenced in a study of blood T cells in healthy people across ages. Using its own MiXCR run on the 5' RACE reads, TCRdb lists one record per CDR3 protein. The table includes around 990,000 distinct CDR3 sequences, more than 30% detected once. Input material: blood. Every receptor here comes from a man aged 18 to 35 in good health. Both conserved end residues are part of each CDR3. The order of the fields is J gene, V gene, D gene, CDR3 protein. A D gene is named only where the DNA matches it firmly.

TRBJ1-2,TRBV3-1,-,CASSLSAPYGYTF
TRBJ1-4,TRBV7-9,-,CASRPSGLWTEKLFF
TRBJ1-6,TRBV7-9,-,CASSLAAGGDSPLHF
TRBJ2-7,TRBV6-1,-,CASMRGRYEQYF
TRBJ2-5,TRBV4-2,-,CASSQVKAYQETQYF
TRBJ2-1,TRBV6-5,-,CASRPTSTSYNEQFF
TRBJ2-3,TRBV19,TRBD1,CASSARDRPKGYTQYF
TRBJ1-4,TRBV10-3,-,CAISEDGGGTEKLFF
TRBJ2-4,TRBV18,TRBD1,CASSPPGDSDENIQYF
TRBJ2-7,TRBV25-1,-,CASTATSSYEQYF
TRBJ2-7,TRBV4-2,TRBD1,CASSHPGTGNLYEQYF
TRBJ1-2,TRBV5-6,-,CASSSRPTGKVNYGYTF
TRBJ2-1,TRBV7-2,TRBD1,CASRTGTVTYNEQFF
TRBJ1-2,TRBV4-3,TRBD1,CASSQESDGTGDYGYTF
TRBJ2-7,TRBV2,-,CASSERVYEQYF
TRBJ2-7,TRBV12-3/TRBV12-4,-,CASSLLGEHYNEQYF
TRBJ2-3,TRBV24-1,-,CATRGAAVDTQYF
TRBJ1-5,TRBV6-2/TRBV6-3,-,CASSYSSPEGQPQHF
TRBJ2-1,TRBV6-6,-,CASSNPPRVGSYNEQFF
TRBJ1-3,TRBV20-1,-,CSARGETGNTIYF
TRBJ2-1,TRBV5-1,-,CASSLARFRYNEQFF
TRBJ1-1,TRBV2,-,CASSFRTAEAFF
TRBJ2-1,TRBV4-1,-,CASSPLSVSARDEQFF
TRBJ1-6,TRBV20-1,TRBD1,CSGRDPQGVNSPLHF
TRBJ2-5,TRBV7-2,TRBD1,CASSLPGTEETQYF
TRBJ1-2,TRBV5-6,-,CASSPQRGFGYTF
TRBJ1-2,TRBV29-1,-,CSVRAGVNYGYTF
TRBJ2-1,TRBV2,TRBD2,CASRSGGLYNEQFF
TRBJ2-3,TRBV10-3,-,CAISEGAGTNTQYF
TRBJ2-6,TRBV14,-,CASSPQYTKRGVLTF
TRBJ2-5,TRBV13,-,CASSLWTETHDNEQYF
TRBJ1-1,TRBV12-3/TRBV12-4,TRBD1,CASAPRGRESTEAFF
TRBJ1-1,TRBV6-5,-,CASRYLEIRGKNTEAFF
TRBJ1-2,TRBV6-6,-,CASSPPGMGGYTF
TRBJ2-7,TRBV6-2/TRBV6-3,-,CASRPGVPSFSYEQYF
TRBJ2-3,TRBV20-1,TRBD1,CSASGQGRPDTQYF
TRBJ2-3,TRBV27,TRBD2,CASSFRSGGYFACYTDTQYF
TRBJ2-1,TRBV20-1,TRBD2,CSAPLSGGDNEQFF
TRBJ1-5,TRBV20-1,TRBD1,CSARQGGYSNQPQHF
TRBJ2-7,TRBV12-5,-,CASGFLGEQYF
TRBJ2-1,TRBV9,-,CASSRLGNEQFF
TRBJ2-7,TRBV12-5,-,CASGPGGRGDSYEQYF
TRBJ2-1,TRBV20-1,-,CSAILGGSPEQFF
TRBJ2-5,TRBV28,-,CASSAEDGETQYF
TRBJ1-1,TRBV5-1,TRBD1,CASSGGTAMNTEAFF
TRBJ1-1,TRBV5-1,TRBD1,CASSTRTGVNTEAFF
TRBJ1-1,TRBV7-9,-,CASSWGTVNTEAFF
TRBJ1-2,TRBV14,-,CASSPLGREATNYGYTF